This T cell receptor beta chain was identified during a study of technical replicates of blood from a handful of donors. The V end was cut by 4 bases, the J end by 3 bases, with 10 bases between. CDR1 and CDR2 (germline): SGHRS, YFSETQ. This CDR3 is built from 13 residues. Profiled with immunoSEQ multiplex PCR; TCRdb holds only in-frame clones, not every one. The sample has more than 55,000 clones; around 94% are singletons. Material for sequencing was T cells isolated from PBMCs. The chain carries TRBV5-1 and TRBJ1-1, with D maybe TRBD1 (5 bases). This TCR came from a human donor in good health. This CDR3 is CASSPWGDTEAFF. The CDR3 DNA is TGCGCCAGCAGCCCCTGGGGGGACACTGAAGCTTTCTTT. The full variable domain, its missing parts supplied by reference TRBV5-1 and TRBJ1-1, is KAGVTQTPRYLIKTRGQQVTLSCSPISGHRSVSWYQQTPGQGLQFLFEYFSETQRNKGNFPGRFSGRQFSNSRSEMNVSTLELGDSALYLCASSPWGDTEAFFGQGTRLTVV.